The clone carrying this T cell receptor beta chain was seen repeatedly, ten times or more. Its specificity is not known. The sample originates from a study of post-analysis software for immune sequencing data. Turning to the study itself: The cohort encompassed relapsing-remitting, secondary progressive and progressive-relapsing multiple sclerosis disease courses. General study findings and limits: Patients carried five TRBV segments more frequently than controls did, and TRBV5-6, TRBV5-1 and TRBV20-1 were among them. Controls' normalized Chao1 diversity significantly exceeded that of multiple sclerosis patients. Clustering by F measure revealed strong co-clustering among samples prepared together in one batch.

The V end lost 3 bases, the J end lost 3 bases, and 11 bases lay between the germline ends. The germline V gene has CDR1 SGHAT and CDR2 FQNNGV. The length of the CDR3 is 14 residues. Prepared libraries of TCR beta cDNA carried unique molecular identifiers. There were about 1 to 10 million T cells, and about 500,000 cDNA molecules came from them. TCRdb ran MiXCR on the PCR reads and lists one entry per CDR3 protein. The data show around 250,000 distinct CDR3 sequences, with just over 35% seen just once and 4% to 6% held by the top ten. This receptor was identified in a girl aged 10 to 17 with multiple sclerosis. Material for sequencing was blood. This chain uses TRBV11-2 with TRBJ2-5, with TRBD1 as a possible D gene (7 bases). The CDR3 here is CASSFRGVEETQYF. DNA of the CDR3: TGTGCCAGCAGCTTCAGGGGGGTTGAAGAGACCCAGTACTTC.